This T cell receptor (beta chain) emerged from a study of shared clonotypes between healthy human individuals. Whole-study findings and limits: Investigators expected sequencing depth to affect clonotype sharing among donors.

This table comes from immunoSEQ multiplex PCR, and its TCRdb copy is limited to in-frame clones, with some not included. The table includes fewer than 650,000 clones, 75% to 85% detected once. As for this clone: As yet, its antigen is unknown.

V shed 7 bases and J shed 8 bases, with 12 bases lying between them. Germline V lookup: CDR1 SGHTA, CDR2 FQGTGA. The CDR3 sequence is 12 residues long. V and J are TRBV7-3 and TRBJ1-3; D call uncertain. This sequence was found in a woman in her 40s in good health. Some clones in this sample may be carry-over from other donors' samples. The sample taken for sequencing was PBMCs. The CDR3 sequence: CASTLYLDTIYF. The CDR3 DNA follows: TGTGCCAGCACCCTCTATCTGGACACCATATATTTT.